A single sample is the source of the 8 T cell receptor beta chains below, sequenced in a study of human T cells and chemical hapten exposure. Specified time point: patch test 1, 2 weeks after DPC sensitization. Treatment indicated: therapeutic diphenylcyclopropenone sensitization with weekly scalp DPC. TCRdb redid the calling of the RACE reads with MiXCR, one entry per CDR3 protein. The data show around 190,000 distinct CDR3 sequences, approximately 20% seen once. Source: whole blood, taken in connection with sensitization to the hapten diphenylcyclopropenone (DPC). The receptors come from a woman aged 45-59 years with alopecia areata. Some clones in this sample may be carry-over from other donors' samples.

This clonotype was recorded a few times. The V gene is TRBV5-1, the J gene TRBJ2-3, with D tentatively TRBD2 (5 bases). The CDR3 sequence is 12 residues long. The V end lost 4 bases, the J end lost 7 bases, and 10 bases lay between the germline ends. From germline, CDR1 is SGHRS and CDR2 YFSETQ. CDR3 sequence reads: CASSPEGNTQYF. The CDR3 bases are TGCGCCAGCAGCCCCGAGGGCAATACGCAGTATTTT. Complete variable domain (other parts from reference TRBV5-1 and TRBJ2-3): KAGVTQTPRYLIKTRGQQVTLSCSPISGHRSVSWYQQTPGQGLQFLFEYFSETQRNKGNFPGRFSGRQFSNSRSEMNVSTLELGDSALYLCASSPEGNTQYFGPGTRLTVL.

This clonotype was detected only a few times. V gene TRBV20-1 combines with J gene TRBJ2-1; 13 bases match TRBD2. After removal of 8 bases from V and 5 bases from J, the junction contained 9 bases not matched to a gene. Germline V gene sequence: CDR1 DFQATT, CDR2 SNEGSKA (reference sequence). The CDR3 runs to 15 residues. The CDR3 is CSYLGLAGEDNEQFF. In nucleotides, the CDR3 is TGCAGTTACCTAGGACTAGCGGGAGAGGACAATGAGCAGTTCTTC.

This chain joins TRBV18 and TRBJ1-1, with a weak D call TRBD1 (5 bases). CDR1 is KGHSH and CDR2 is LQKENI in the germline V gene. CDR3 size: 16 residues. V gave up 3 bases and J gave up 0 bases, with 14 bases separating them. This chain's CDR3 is CASSPMRQSMNTEAFF. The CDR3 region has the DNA TGTGCCAGCTCACCGATGCGACAGTCCATGAACACTGAAGCTTTCTTT.

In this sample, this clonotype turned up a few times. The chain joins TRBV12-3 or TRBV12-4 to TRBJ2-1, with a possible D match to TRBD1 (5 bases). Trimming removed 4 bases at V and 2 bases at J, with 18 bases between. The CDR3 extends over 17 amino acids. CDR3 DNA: TGTGCCAGCAGTTCCCGGCCCGGACGCAGGGCCTACAATGAGCAGTTCTTC. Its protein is CASSSRPGRRAYNEQFF.

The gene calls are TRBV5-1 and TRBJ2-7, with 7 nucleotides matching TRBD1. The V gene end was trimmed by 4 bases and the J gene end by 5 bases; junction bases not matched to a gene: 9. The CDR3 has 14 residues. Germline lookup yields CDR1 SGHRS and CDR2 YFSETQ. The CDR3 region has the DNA TGCGCCAGCAGCCCTGACAGGGATGGCAACGAGCAGTACTTC. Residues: CASSPDRDGNEQYF.

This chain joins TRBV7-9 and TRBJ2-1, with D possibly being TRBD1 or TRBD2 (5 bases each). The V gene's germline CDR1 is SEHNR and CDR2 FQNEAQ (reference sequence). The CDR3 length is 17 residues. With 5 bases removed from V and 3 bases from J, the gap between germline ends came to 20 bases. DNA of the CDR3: TGTGCCAGCAGCCCCAAAGACCGGGACGCGGACTACAATGAGCAGTTCTTC. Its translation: CASSPKDRDADYNEQFF.

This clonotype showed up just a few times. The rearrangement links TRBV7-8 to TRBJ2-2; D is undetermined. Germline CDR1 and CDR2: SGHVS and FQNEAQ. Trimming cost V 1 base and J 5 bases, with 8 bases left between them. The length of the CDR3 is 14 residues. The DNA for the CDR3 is TGTGCCAGCAGCTTAGGGTCTGTTACCGGGGAGCTGTTTTTT. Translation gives CASSLGSVTGELFF.

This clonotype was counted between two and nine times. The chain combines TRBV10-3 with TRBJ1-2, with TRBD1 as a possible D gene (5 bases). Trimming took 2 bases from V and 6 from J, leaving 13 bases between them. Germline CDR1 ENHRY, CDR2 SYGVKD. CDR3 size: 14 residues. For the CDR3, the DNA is TGTGCCATCAGTGAGGTCAGGGTGGGAGATGGCTACACCTTC. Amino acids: CAISEVRVGDGYTF.